One and the same sample provided the 9 T cell receptor beta chains below, sequenced in a study of T-cell reconstitution after alpha-beta-depleted transplantation in children. TCRbeta library construction was performed incorporating unique molecular identifiers. TCRdb reprocessed the PCR reads via MiXCR and lists one record per CDR3 protein. The table records about 610,000 distinct CDR3 sequences, roughly 10% of them present only once. The sample in question was PBMCs from the stem cell graft donor, obtained from the stem cell graft. These receptor sequences come from a human donor who donated a stem cell graft to a child with acute myeloid leukemia.

J is TRBJ2-3 and V is TRBV27, with 8 bases matching TRBD2. J was trimmed by 3 bases and V by 5 bases; bases with no gene match: 10. The CDR3 is 16 residues long. The germline V gene encodes CDR1 MNHEY and CDR2 SMNVEV (reference sequence). In DNA, the CDR3 is TGTGCCAGCAGTCCCTTAGCGGGAAGGGGGACAGATACGCAGTATTTT. Its translation is CASSPLAGRGTDTQYF.

This clonotype was detected many times. The chain recombines TRBV20-1 with TRBJ2-1, with 7 bases matching TRBD2. The CDR3 sequence is 16 residues long. CDR1 is DFQATT and CDR2 is SNEGSKA in the germline V gene (reference sequence). The V and J ends lost 3 bases and 0 bases, in that order; junction bases with no gene match: 8. CDR3 loop: CSAREFGGSSYNEQFF. The CDR3 region has the DNA TGCAGTGCTAGGGAGTTTGGCGGGAGCTCCTACAATGAGCAGTTCTTC.

The sample holds one count of this clonotype. One end of the junction is discordant with germline, which a read error may explain. The rearrangement links TRBV20-1 to TRBJ2-3; D gene ambiguous. The length of the CDR3 is 12 residues. Germline loops: CDR1 DFQATT, CDR2 SNEGSKA (reference sequence). The CDR3 loop is CSARVSTDTQCF. CDR3 coding DNA: TGCAGTGCTAGAGTCAGCACAGATACGCAGTGTTTT.

The gene calls are TRBV28 and TRBJ2-5; D is perhaps TRBD1 (5 bases). The CDR3 contains 18 residues. V lost 3 bases and J lost 4, with 24 bases in between. Germline V gene sequence: CDR1 MDHEN, CDR2 SYDVKM. The CDR3 reads CASSLGWRRKGPGETQYF. In nucleotides, the CDR3 is TGTGCCAGCAGTTTGGGCTGGCGACGGAAGGGGCCGGGAGAGACCCAGTACTTC.

The chain links TRBV4-3 to TRBJ2-2; D is ambiguous. V dropped 2 bases and J dropped 5 bases, with 3 bases sitting between them. Germline values: CDR1 LGHNA, CDR2 YSLEER. The CDR3 spans 12 residues. The CDR3 bases are TGCGCCAGCAGCCAACAAACCGGGGAGCTGTTTTTT. It is translated as CASSQQTGELFF.

This clonotype was detected only a few times. V usage is TRBV20-1 and J usage is TRBJ2-5, with TRBD2 matching over 11 bases. This CDR3 is built from 15 residues. Germline V gene sequence: CDR1 DFQATT, CDR2 SNEGSKA (reference sequence). V was pared by 0 bases and J by 3 bases, with 3 bases of the junction left unmatched. CDR3 sequence reads: CSARDPTSGEETQYF. In nucleotides, the CDR3 is TGCAGTGCTAGAGACCCGACTAGCGGGGAAGAGACCCAGTACTTC.

The chain carries TRBV7-3 and TRBJ1-1; 8 bases align to TRBD1. There are 15 residues in the CDR3. CDR1 and CDR2 (germline): SGHTA, FQGTGA. V dropped 2 bases and J dropped 5; count of bases not matched to a gene: 7. DNA of the CDR3: TGTGCCAGCAGCTTATTGGCAGGGGGCGATACTGAAGCTTTCTTT. This codes for CASSLLAGGDTEAFF. Using reference TRBV7-3 and TRBJ1-1 for the parts outside the CDR3, the full variable domain is GAGVSQTPSNKVTEKGKYVELRCDPISGHTALYWYRQSLGQGPEFLIYFQGTGAADDSGLPNDRFFAVRPEGSVSTLKIQRTERGDSAVYLCASSLLAGGDTEAFFGQGTRLTVV.

The J gene is TRBJ2-7, the V gene TRBV3-1; weak D call: TRBD2 (5 bases). The V gene's germline CDR1 is LGHDT and CDR2 YNNKEL (reference sequence). The CDR3 has 15 residues. V was pared by 2 bases and J by 2 bases, with 13 bases between. CDR3 residues: CASSQHSDRTYEQYF. The CDR3 bases are TGTGCCAGCAGCCAACATAGCGATCGAACCTACGAGCAGTACTTC.

This clonotype was counted between two and nine times. This chain links TRBV7-2 with TRBJ1-1, with 7 nucleotides matching TRBD1. With 5 bases clipped from V and 1 base from J, the junction kept 4 bases outside the gene matches. The V gene's germline CDR1 is SGHTA and CDR2 FQGNSA. The CDR3 spans 14 residues. CDR3 amino acids: CASSIAGGNTEAFF. In nucleotides, the CDR3 is TGTGCCAGCAGCATTGCAGGGGGGAACACTGAAGCTTTCTTT.